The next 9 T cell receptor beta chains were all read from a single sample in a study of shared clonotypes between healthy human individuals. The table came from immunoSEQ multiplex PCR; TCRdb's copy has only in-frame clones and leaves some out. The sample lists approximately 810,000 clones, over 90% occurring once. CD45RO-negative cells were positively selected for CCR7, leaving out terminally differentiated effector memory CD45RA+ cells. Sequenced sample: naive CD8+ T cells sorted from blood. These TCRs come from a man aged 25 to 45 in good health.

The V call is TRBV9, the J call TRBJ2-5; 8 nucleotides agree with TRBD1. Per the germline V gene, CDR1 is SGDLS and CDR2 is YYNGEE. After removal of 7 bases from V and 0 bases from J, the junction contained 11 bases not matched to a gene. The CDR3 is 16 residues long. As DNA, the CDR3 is TGTGCCAGCGGAGGCCGACAGGGGAAGTACCAAGAGACCCAGTACTTC. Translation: CASGGRQGKYQETQYF.

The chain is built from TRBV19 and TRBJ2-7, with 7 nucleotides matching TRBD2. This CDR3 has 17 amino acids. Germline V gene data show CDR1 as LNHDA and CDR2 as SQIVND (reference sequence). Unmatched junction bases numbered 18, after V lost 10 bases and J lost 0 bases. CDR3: CANPGSFGGGISYEQYF. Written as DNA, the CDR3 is TGTGCCAATCCCGGTTCTTTTGGGGGGGGGATCTCCTACGAGCAGTACTTC.

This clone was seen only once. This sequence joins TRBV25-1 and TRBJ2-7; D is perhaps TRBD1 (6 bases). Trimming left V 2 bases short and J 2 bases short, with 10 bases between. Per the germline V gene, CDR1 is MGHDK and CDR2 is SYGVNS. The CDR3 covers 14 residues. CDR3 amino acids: CASSEQGYPYEQYF. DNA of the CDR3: TGTGCCAGCAGTGAACAGGGGTATCCCTACGAGCAGTACTTC.

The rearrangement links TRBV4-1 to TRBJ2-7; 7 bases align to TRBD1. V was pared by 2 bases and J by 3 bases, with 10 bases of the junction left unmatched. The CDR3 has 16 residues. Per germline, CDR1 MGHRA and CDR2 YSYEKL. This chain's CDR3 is CASSQRAGTEYYEQYF. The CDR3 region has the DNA TGCGCCAGCAGCCAACGGGCCGGGACAGAGTACTACGAGCAGTACTTC.

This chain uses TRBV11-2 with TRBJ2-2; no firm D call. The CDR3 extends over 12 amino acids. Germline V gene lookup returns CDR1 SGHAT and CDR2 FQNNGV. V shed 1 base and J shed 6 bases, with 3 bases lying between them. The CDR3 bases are TGTGCCAGCAGCTTAGTGGCCGGGGAGCTGTTTTTT. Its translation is CASSLVAGELFF.

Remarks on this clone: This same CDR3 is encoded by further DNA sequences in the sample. The DNA of the CDR3 is TGCGCCAGCAGCCCGAGCGGGAGGGGCACAGATACGCAGTATTTT. Translation gives CASSPSGRGTDTQYF. The chain has TRBV4-1 and TRBJ2-3, with 10 bases identical to TRBD2. There are 15 residues in the CDR3. The germline V gene encodes CDR1 MGHRA and CDR2 YSYEKL. With 4 bases clipped from V and 1 base from J, the junction kept 2 bases outside the gene matches.

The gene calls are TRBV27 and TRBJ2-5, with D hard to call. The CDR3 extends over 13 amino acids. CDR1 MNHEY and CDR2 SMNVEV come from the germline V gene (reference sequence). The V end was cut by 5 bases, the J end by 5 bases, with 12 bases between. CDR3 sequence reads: CASSKPPLETQYF. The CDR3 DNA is TGTGCCAGCAGTAAACCCCCTCTGGAGACCCAGTACTTC.

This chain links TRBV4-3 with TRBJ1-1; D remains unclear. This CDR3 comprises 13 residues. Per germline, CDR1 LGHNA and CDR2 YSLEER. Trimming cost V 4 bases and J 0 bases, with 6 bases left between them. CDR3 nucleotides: TGCGCCAGCAGCCCTGAGCTGAACACTGAAGCTTTCTTT. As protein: CASSPELNTEAFF.

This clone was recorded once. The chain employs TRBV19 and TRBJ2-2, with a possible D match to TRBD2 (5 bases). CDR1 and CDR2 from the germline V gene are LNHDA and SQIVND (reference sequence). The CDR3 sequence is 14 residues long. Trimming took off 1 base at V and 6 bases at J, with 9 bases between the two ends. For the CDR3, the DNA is TGTGCCAGTAGTATAGTTCGGGAAGCCGGGGAGCTGTTTTTT. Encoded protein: CASSIVREAGELFF.